Listed below are T cell receptor beta chains from one sample, sequenced in a study of vaccination and CD4 T cells after COVID-19. TCRdb passed the PCR reads through MiXCR, listing each CDR3 protein once. This table holds under 15,000 distinct CDR3 sequences, 25% to 30% found once. No antigen is known for these receptors. The sample taken for sequencing was cultured CD4+ T cells from blood. The origin of the receptors is a human donor with COVID-19. The CDR3 runs from the conserved cysteine through the conserved F or W. Clone size appears in some rows only: once, few, many, or a class for an expanded clone.

cdr3_aa,v_call,clone_size
CATSDFGQGGYGNQPQHF,TRBV24-1,medium-sized
CASRARDTGNSPLHF,TRBV2,few
CASSFPGTGELFF,TRBV27,medium-sized
CSASTPQGYTEAFF,TRBV20-1,few
CASTGLGSNYGYTF,TRBV19,-
CASSFPLVDRLNTIYF,TRBV7-2,-
CASSPTGETQYF,TRBV2,few
CASSAYRTDNEKLFF,TRBV6-2/TRBV6-3,-
CASSLYREHEQYF,TRBV11-3,few
CASSLGGQHSYEQYF,TRBV5-4,once
CASSALTRGDSPLHF,TRBV2,once
CASSTEPTPYSHQETQYF,TRBV19,few
CSATGQLNTEAFF,TRBV20-1,few
CALRDNYNSPLHF,TRBV6-2/TRBV6-3,-
CASQPSGGNGYTF,TRBV7-9,-
CASSVEGRSTAEQYF,TRBV19,-
CASSPGQGRTEAFF,TRBV6-2/TRBV6-3,few
CAWTGGRKSSYEQYF,TRBV30,-
CSASGGRGSYEQYF,TRBV20-1,-
CSARDPGTGASRATNEKLFF,TRBV20-1,few
CASSYLTGRGEKLFF,TRBV6-2/TRBV6-3,-
CATSDNRGPQPQHF,TRBV24-1,few
CASSHRGVNTEAFF,TRBV6-1,few
CASSLALTSKGSNEKLFF,TRBV7-2,few
CAWAGTGSRSPLHF,TRBV30,-
CASSERQVTDTQYF,TRBV2,-
CASSPGQGPWEPQHF,TRBV18,-
CASSLLDRNSPLHF,TRBV10-1,medium-sized
CASSQEPGTDTQYF,TRBV4-1,-
CASSAGSWMKTETEAFF,TRBV12-3/TRBV12-4,-
CASSPAGTRNGYTF,TRBV6-1,medium-sized
CASSEGGRNQPQHF,TRBV2,few
CASMTNTEAFF,TRBV2,few
CASSDGQGDQPQHF,TRBV5-6,-
CASSLEAGAAYEQYF,TRBV5-1,-
CASRLNRAHHEQYF,TRBV19,-
CASSPTGGEVGYGYTF,TRBV18,-
CASSGRGVVETQYF,TRBV27,few
CSARDVGGGNVITDTQYF,TRBV20-1,few
CASSDRAPNTEAFF,TRBV6-1,few
CSVEGQGAMNTEAFF,TRBV29-1,-
CASSRTVSGGGRDEQFF,TRBV7-3,-
CASSQTGTTTDTQYF,TRBV7-7,few
CASSLVTGYEQYF,TRBV7-9,-
CSAWRGTGGTGNQPQHF,TRBV20-1,few
CASSPGTFNGETQYF,TRBV11-3,few
CASSELRTNSGANVLTF,TRBV2,-
CSAEQGRGDYEQYF,TRBV20-1,-
CASSLTGGPETQYF,TRBV7-2,-
CASSPRRGYTEAFF,TRBV6-1,-
CASSFQGPDTQYF,TRBV7-6,few
CSARDAGGDSGNTIYF,TRBV20-1,few
CSAHTPRGGNQPQHF,TRBV20-1,-
CASSLQGLAGGNYEQYF,TRBV11-2,-
CASSFFVVSGDNKDTQYF,TRBV7-6,once